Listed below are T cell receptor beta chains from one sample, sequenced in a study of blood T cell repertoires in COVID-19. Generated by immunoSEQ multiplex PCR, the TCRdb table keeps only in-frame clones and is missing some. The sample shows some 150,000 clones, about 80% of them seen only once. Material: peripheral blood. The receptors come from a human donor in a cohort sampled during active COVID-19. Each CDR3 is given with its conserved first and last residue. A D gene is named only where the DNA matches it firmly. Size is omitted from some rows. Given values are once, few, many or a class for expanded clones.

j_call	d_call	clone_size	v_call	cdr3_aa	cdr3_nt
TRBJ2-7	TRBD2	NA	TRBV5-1	CASSSGLAGGSYEQYF	TGCGCCAGCAGCTCCGGACTAGCGGGGGGATCCTACGAGCAGTACTTC
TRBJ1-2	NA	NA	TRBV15	CATRTLGEESYGYTF	TGTGCCACCAGGACTCTGGGAGAGGAATCGTATGGCTACACCTTC
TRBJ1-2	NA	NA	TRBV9	CASSVDSRGYGYTF	TGTGCCAGCAGCGTAGATTCCAGGGGCTATGGCTACACCTTC
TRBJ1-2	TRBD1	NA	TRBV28	CASSSQGQGQSYGYTF	TGTGCCAGCAGTTCACAGGGACAGGGTCAGAGCTATGGCTACACCTTC
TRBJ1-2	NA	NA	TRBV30	CAWSVTAYGYTF	TGTGCCTGGAGTGTGACAGCCTATGGCTACACCTTC
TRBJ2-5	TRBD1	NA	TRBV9	CASSGGQEETQYF	TGTGCCAGCAGCGGTGGACAGGAAGAGACCCAGTACTTC
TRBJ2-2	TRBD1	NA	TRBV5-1	CASKAGTAKTGELFF	TGCGCCAGCAAAGCCGGGACAGCAAAGACCGGGGAGCTGTTTTTT
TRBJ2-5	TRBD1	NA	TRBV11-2	CASSSYRGRRETQYF	TGTGCCAGCAGTTCATACAGGGGGCGCCGAGAGACCCAGTACTTC
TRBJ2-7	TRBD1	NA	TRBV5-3	CARSPTPTGEHEQYF	TGTGCCAGAAGCCCCACCCCCACAGGGGAACACGAGCAGTACTTC
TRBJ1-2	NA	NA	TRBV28	CASNINRAYGYTF	TGTGCCAGCAACATAAACAGGGCCTATGGCTACACCTTC
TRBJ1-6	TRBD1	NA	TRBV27	CASARGQGGDSPLHF	TGTGCCAGCGCCCGGGGACAGGGGGGGGATTCACCCCTCCACTTT
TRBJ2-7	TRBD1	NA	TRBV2	CASVLGTGTYEQYF	TGTGCCAGCGTTTTGGGGACAGGTACCTACGAGCAGTACTTC
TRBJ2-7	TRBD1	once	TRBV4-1	CASSQVGQSSYEQYF	TGCGCCAGCAGCCAGGTGGGACAGTCCTCCTACGAGCAGTACTTC
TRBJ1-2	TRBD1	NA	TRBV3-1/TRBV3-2	CASSQGAGGGYTF	TGTGCCAGCAGCCAAGGCGCAGGGGGTGGCTACACCTTC
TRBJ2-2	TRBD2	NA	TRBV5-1	CASSPGRGSGRHTGELFF	TGCGCCAGCAGCCCCGGACGGGGTAGCGGGAGGCACACCGGGGAGCTGTTTTTT
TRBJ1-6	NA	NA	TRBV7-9	CASSLNAGSLAPLHF	TGTGCCAGCAGCTTAAACGCAGGGTCGCTGGCACCCCTCCACTTT
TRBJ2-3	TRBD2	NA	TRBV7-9	CASSPPGLAGADTQYF	TGTGCCAGCAGCCCCCCGGGACTAGCGGGAGCAGATACGCAGTATTTT
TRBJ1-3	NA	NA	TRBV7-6	CASSQGAGGNTIYF	TGTGCCAGCAGCCAAGGGGCAGGAGGAAACACCATATATTTT
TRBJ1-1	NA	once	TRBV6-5	CASRHQTETEAFF	TGTGCCAGCAGACACCAGACAGAAACTGAAGCTTTCTTT
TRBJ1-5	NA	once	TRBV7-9	CASSLGTGNQPQHF	TGTGCCAGCAGCTTAGGAACAGGCAATCAGCCCCAGCATTTT
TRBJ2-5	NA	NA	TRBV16	CASSHNNQETQYF	TGTGCCAGCAGCCATAATAATCAAGAGACCCAGTACTTC
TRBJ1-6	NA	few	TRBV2	CASSEDRAKRNSPLHF	TGTGCCAGCAGTGAAGACAGGGCTAAGCGAAATTCACCCCTCCACTTT
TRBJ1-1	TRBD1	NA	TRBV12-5	CASGFSGRQGGAFF	TGTGCTAGTGGTTTCTCTGGGCGGCAGGGGGGAGCTTTCTTT
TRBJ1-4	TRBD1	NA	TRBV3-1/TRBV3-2	CASSQAGTGGEKLFF	TGTGCCAGCAGCCAAGCCGGGACAGGGGGTGAAAAACTGTTTTTT
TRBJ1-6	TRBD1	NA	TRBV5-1	CASSFGTAPRPLHF	TGCGCCAGCAGCTTCGGGACAGCTCCCCGACCCCTCCACTTT
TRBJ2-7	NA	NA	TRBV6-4	CASSDSVAGPRYEQYF	TGTGCCAGCAGTGACTCCGTGGCAGGGCCAAGGTACGAGCAGTACTTC
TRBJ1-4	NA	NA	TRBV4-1	CASSYLPVIPATNEKLFF	TGCGCCAGCAGTTACCTCCCGGTGATTCCCGCAACTAATGAAAAACTGTTTTTT
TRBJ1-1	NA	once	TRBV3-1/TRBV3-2	CASSPRQNTEAFF	TGTGCCAGCAGCCCACGACAGAACACTGAAGCTTTCTTT
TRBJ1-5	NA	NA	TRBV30	CAWSVAGGNQPQHF	TGTGCCTGGAGTGTAGCGGGGGGCAATCAGCCCCAGCATTTT
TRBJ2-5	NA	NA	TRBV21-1	CASSPKPTTGTDQETQYF	TGTGCCAGCAGCCCGAAGCCAACTACCGGGACAGACCAAGAGACCCAGTACTTC
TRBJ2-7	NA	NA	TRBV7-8	CASSLRRELTYEQYF	TGTGCCAGCAGCTTACGCAGGGAACTTACCTACGAGCAGTACTTC
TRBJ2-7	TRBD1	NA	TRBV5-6	CASSLAGTGGLYEQYF	TGTGCCAGCAGCTTGGCCGGGACAGGGGGCCTCTACGAGCAGTACTTC
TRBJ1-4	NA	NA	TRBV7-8	CASSLDSSYEKLFF	TGTGCCAGCAGCTTGGACAGCTCCTATGAAAAACTGTTTTTT
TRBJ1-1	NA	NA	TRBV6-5	CASIPPGEAVEAFF	TGTGCCAGCATCCCACCCGGAGAAGCTGTGGAAGCTTTCTTT
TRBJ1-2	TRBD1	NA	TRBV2	CASRLDRGPGHGYTF	TGTGCCAGCAGGCTGGACAGGGGGCCTGGGCATGGCTACACCTTC
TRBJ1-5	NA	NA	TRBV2	CASAGAYSNQPQHF	TGTGCCAGCGCAGGTGCTTATAGCAATCAGCCCCAGCATTTT
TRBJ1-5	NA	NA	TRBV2	CASSGWGTNQPQHF	TGTGCCAGCAGTGGTTGGGGGACAAACCAGCCCCAGCATTTT
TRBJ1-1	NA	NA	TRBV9	CASSVAPGGMNTEAFF	TGTGCCAGCAGCGTAGCCCCGGGAGGTATGAACACTGAAGCTTTCTTT
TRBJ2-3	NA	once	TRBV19	CASSYTASTDTQYF	TGTGCCAGTAGTTATACAGCTAGCACAGATACGCAGTATTTT
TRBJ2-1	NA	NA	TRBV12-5	CASGAGQINEQFF	TGTGCTAGTGGTGCGGGACAGATCAATGAGCAGTTCTTC
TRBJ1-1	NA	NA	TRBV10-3	CAISVEGPNTEAFF	TGTGCCATCAGTGTCGAGGGTCCCAACACTGAAGCTTTCTTT
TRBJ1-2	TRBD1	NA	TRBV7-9	CASSPVTGSNYGYTF	TGTGCCAGCAGCCCGGTGACAGGGTCTAACTATGGCTACACCTTC
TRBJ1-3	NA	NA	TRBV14	CASSQAPGPTSGNTIYF	TGTGCCAGCAGCCAAGCGCCAGGCCCGACCTCTGGAAACACCATATATTTT
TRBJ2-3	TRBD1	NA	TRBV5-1	CASSSGGQGAVDTQYF	TGCGCCAGCAGTTCGGGGGGACAGGGGGCTGTGGATACGCAGTATTTT
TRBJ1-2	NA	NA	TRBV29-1	CSVGEDYGYTF	TGCAGCGTTGGTGAGGACTATGGCTACACCTTC
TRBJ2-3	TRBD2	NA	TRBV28	CASSLLASGDTDTQYF	TGTGCCAGCAGTTTATTAGCTAGCGGGGACACAGATACGCAGTATTTT
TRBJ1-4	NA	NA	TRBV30	CAWSKGSPGEKLFF	TGTGCCTGGAGTAAGGGCTCCCCGGGGGAAAAACTGTTTTTT
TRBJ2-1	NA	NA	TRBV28	CASSLAGEGGNEQFF	TGTGCCAGCAGTTTAGCGGGAGAAGGGGGCAATGAGCAGTTCTTC
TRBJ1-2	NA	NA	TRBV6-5	CASTLREGGSGYTF	TGTGCCAGCACCCTCCGGGAGGGCGGGAGTGGCTACACCTTC
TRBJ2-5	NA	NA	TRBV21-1	CASSKATIRQEETQYF	TGTGCCAGCAGCAAAGCGACCATAAGACAGGAAGAGACCCAGTACTTC